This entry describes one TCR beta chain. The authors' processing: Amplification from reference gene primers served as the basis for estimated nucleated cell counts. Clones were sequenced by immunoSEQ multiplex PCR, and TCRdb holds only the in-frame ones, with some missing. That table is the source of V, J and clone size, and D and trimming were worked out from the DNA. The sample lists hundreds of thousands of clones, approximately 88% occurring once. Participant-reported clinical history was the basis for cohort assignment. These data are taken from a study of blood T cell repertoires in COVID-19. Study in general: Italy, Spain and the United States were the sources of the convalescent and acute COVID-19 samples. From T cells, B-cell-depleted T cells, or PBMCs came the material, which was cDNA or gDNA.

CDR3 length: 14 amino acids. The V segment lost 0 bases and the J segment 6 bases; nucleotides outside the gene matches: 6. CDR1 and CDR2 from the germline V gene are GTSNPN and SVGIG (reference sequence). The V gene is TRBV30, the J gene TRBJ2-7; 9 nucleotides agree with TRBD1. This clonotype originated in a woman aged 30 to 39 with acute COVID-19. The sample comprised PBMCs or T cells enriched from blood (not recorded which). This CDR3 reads CAWSVLRTGVEQYF. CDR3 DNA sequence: TGTGCCTGGAGTGTTCTGCGGACAGGGGTCGAGCAGTACTTC.